This TCR beta chain is drawn from a study of blood T cell repertoires in COVID-19. Study background: COVID-19 samples from acute and convalescent phases originated in the United States, Italy and Spain. T cells, B-cell-depleted T cells, or PBMCs supplied cDNA or gDNA.

Germline V gene data show CDR1 as SGHRS and CDR2 as YFSETQ. The ends lost 5 bases at V and 5 bases at J; junction bases unmatched: 9. This CDR3 contains 15 residues. Original data processing: Estimation of nucleated cell counts was performed using reference gene primer amplification. Clones were read by immunoSEQ multiplex PCR, and TCRdb kept only the in-frame ones, dropping some. V and J calls and clone size follow that table, whereas D and trimming were derived from the DNA. The sample has tens of thousands of clones; over 80% are singletons. The chain has TRBV5-1 and TRBJ2-1; 8 bases agree with TRBD2. The source of this sequence is a human donor with active COVID-19. The donor label of this sample is uncertain. What was sequenced was peripheral blood. The CDR3 spells CASSAGGGPNNEQFF. CDR3 nucleotides: TGCGCCAGCAGTGCCGGGGGGGGCCCCAACAATGAGCAGTTCTTC.